The 26 T cell receptor beta chains given below trace back to one sample, sequenced in a study of blood T cell repertoires in COVID-19. TCRdb keeps only in-frame clones here, not all; method: immunoSEQ multiplex PCR. The sample has a few hundred thousand clones, about 88% seen once. Sequencing input: PBMCs or T cells enriched from blood (not recorded which). Receptor source: a young woman who had been exposed to COVID-19.

The chain is built from TRBV5-1 and TRBJ2-2; D is perhaps TRBD2 (6 bases). V was trimmed by 0 bases and J by 5 bases, leaving 14 bases between them. There are 16 residues in the CDR3. Germline V gene data show CDR1 as SGHRS and CDR2 as YFSETQ. CDR3 bases: TGCGCCAGCAGCTTGGCCGGGTGGGAGGTGACCGGGGAGCTGTTTTTT. Encoded protein: CASSLAGWEVTGELFF.

This rearrangement joins TRBV13 to TRBJ2-7; 9 positions agree with TRBD1. The V and J ends lost 5 bases and 5 bases, in that order; junction bases with no gene match: 13. There are 16 residues in the CDR3. Germline lookup yields CDR1 PRHDT and CDR2 FYEKMQ (reference sequence). Here the CDR3 DNA reads TGTGCCAGCAGCCCCCAGGGACAGGGCACGTCGGACGAGCAGTACTTC. Amino acids: CASSPQGQGTSDEQYF.

The J gene is TRBJ1-2, the V gene TRBV5-5; D not certain. Per the germline V gene, CDR1 is SGHKS and CDR2 is YYEKEE (reference sequence). The V gene lost 0 bases and the J gene lost 2 bases, with 5 bases spanning the gap. The CDR3 runs 13 residues. The CDR3 loop is CASSLVPNYGYTF. CDR3 coding DNA: TGTGCCAGCAGCTTGGTTCCGAACTATGGCTACACCTTC.

This clone was observed a few times. The V and J genes are TRBV6-4 and TRBJ2-6; the D gene is possibly TRBD2 (6 bases). V shed 6 bases and J shed 1 base, with 19 bases lying between them. Germline lookup yields CDR1 MRHNA and CDR2 SNTAGT. This CDR3 region has 18 residues. The CDR3 spells CASSPQGLPLSGANVLTF. DNA of the CDR3: TGTGCCAGCAGCCCCCAGGGACTCCCTCTTTCTGGGGCCAACGTCCTGACTTTC.

The chain carries TRBV28 and TRBJ1-4, with 8 positions matching TRBD1. The CDR3 is 16 residues long. The trim removed 5 bases at V and 0 bases at J, leaving 5 bases unmatched. The germline CDR1 and CDR2 sequences are MDHEN and SYDVKM. The CDR3 nucleotides are TGTGCCAGCAGTCCCCTGGGACAGGCAACTAATGAAAAACTGTTTTTT. Protein sequence: CASSPLGQATNEKLFF.

The chain joins TRBV11-2 to TRBJ1-6; possibly TRBD1 for D (6 bases). CDR3 length: 14 residues. Germline V gene sequence: CDR1 SGHAT, CDR2 FQNNGV. Deletions cut 4 bases from V and 6 bases from J, with 10 bases between. The chain's CDR3 is CASSSQGSNSPLHF. The DNA of the CDR3 is TGTGCCAGCAGCTCCCAGGGGTCTAATTCACCCCTCCACTTT.

Only one count was recorded for this clone. The genes are TRBV28 and TRBJ2-3, with 8 bases that match TRBD1. The CDR3 contains 14 residues. Germline V gene data show CDR1 as MDHEN and CDR2 as SYDVKM. Trimming removed 5 bases from V and 4 bases from J; junction bases left unmatched: 5. The CDR3 nucleotides read TGTGCCAGCAGTCGGACAGGGAGCGCAGATACGCAGTATTTT. This codes for CASSRTGSADTQYF.

V gene TRBV27 combines with J gene TRBJ2-7, with 11 bases identical to TRBD1. The V segment lost 6 bases and the J segment 3 bases; nucleotides outside the gene matches: 4. Germline V gene lookup returns CDR1 MNHEY and CDR2 SMNVEV (reference sequence). The length of the CDR3 is 14 residues. As DNA, the CDR3 is TGTGCCAGCAGCACCGGGACAGGGGGCTACGAGCAGTACTTC. The encoded protein is CASSTGTGGYEQYF.

The chain recombines TRBV5-4 with TRBJ2-7; 10 positions agree with TRBD1. Per germline, CDR1 SGHNT and CDR2 YYREEE (reference sequence). V lost 4 bases to trimming and J lost 0 bases; unmatched junction nucleotides: 13. The CDR3 contains 18 residues. The CDR3 protein is CASSGRTGGRTDSYEQYF. CDR3 nucleotide sequence: TGTGCCAGCAGCGGGCGGACAGGGGGGAGGACTGACTCCTACGAGCAGTACTTC.

The chain combines TRBV28 with TRBJ1-2; TRBD1 aligns across 9 bases. Trimming took 4 bases from V and 3 from J; bases not matched to a gene: 3. From germline, CDR1 is MDHEN and CDR2 SYDVKM. CDR3 length: 14 residues. CDR3 sequence: CASSSRTGDYGYTF. Here the CDR3 DNA reads TGTGCCAGCAGTTCGCGGACAGGGGACTATGGCTACACCTTC.

The gene calls are TRBV7-9 and TRBJ2-3; possible D gene TRBD1, 5 bases. With 5 bases removed from V and 2 bases from J, the gap between germline ends came to 11 bases. Germline V gives CDR1 SEHNR, CDR2 FQNEAQ (reference sequence). CDR3 length: 14 residues. CDR3 loop: CASSRGHLTDTQYF. The CDR3 DNA follows: TGTGCCAGCAGCCGCGGACACCTCACAGATACGCAGTATTTT. Using reference TRBV7-9 and TRBJ2-3 for the parts outside the CDR3, the full variable domain is DTGVSQNPRHKITKRGQNVTFRCDPISEHNRLYWYRQTLGQGPEFLTYFQNEAQLEKSRLLSDRFSAERPKGSFSTLEIQRTEQGDSAMYLCASSRGHLTDTQYFGPGTRLTVL.

This chain links TRBV5-4 with TRBJ1-6, with D unclear. The CDR3 has 14 amino acids. Trimming stripped 0 bases from V and 6 bases from J, with 7 bases between. The germline gives CDR1 SGHNT, CDR2 YYREEE (reference sequence). CDR3 bases: TGTGCCAGCAGCTTGGGTACTTCTAATTCACCCCTCCACTTT. It translates to CASSLGTSNSPLHF. The full variable domain, with the rest looked up from reference TRBV5-4 and TRBJ1-6, is ETGVTQSPTHLIKTRGQQVTLRCSSQSGHNTVSWYQQALGQGPQFIFQYYREEENGRGNFPPRFSGLQFPNYSSELNVNALELDDSALYLCASSLGTSNSPLHFGNGTRLTVT.

The V call is TRBV11-2, the J call TRBJ2-3, with 14 bases that match TRBD2. CDR1 SGHAT and CDR2 FQNNGV come from the germline V gene. The CDR3 runs to 19 residues. The V and J ends lost 3 bases and 3 bases, in that order; junction bases with no gene match: 11. This CDR3 is CASSFRSQGLAGATDTQYF. CDR3 coding DNA: TGTGCCAGCAGCTTCAGGAGTCAGGGACTAGCGGGAGCTACAGATACGCAGTATTTT.

J is TRBJ1-2 and V is TRBV5-6; TRBD1 matches at 7 bases. This CDR3 is 16 amino acids long. V gave up 4 bases and J gave up 2 bases; unmatched junction bases: 11. Per germline, CDR1 SGHDT and CDR2 YYEEEE. The CDR3 sequence: CASSLPRTGGNYGYTF. DNA for the CDR3: TGTGCCAGCAGCCTTCCTCGGACAGGTGGAAACTATGGCTACACCTTC.

This chain connects TRBV29-1 to TRBJ1-2, with 7 bases matching TRBD1. V shed 4 bases and J 2 bases; nucleotides not matched to a gene: 4. This CDR3 is 13 amino acids long. Germline CDR1 is SQVTM and CDR2 is ANQGSEA. The CDR3 here is CSVAPGGNYGYTF. The CDR3, as DNA: TGCAGCGTTGCCCCAGGGGGAAACTATGGCTACACCTTC.

The chain is built from TRBV6-2 or TRBV6-3 and TRBJ1-6; tentative D call: TRBD1 (5 bases). CDR1 MNHEY and CDR2 SVGEGT come from the germline V gene. The CDR3 loop spans 14 amino acids. Trimming cost V 2 bases and J 7 bases, with 9 bases left between them. CDR3 DNA: TGTGCCAGCAGTTACCCTCAGGGAAATTCACCCCTCCACTTT. Residues: CASSYPQGNSPLHF.

This rearrangement joins TRBV7-3 to TRBJ1-1, with 8 bases lining up with TRBD1. Trimming cost V 3 bases and J 0 bases; bases outside gene matches: 12. The germline V gene encodes CDR1 SGHTA and CDR2 FQGTGA. The CDR3 length is 18 residues. CDR3 nucleotides: TGTGCCAGCAGCTTGATGGGACAGGCCCAGGGTATGAACACTGAAGCTTTCTTT. This codes for CASSLMGQAQGMNTEAFF. Full variable domain (remainder filled in from reference TRBV7-3 and TRBJ1-1): GAGVSQTPSNKVTEKGKYVELRCDPISGHTALYWYRQSLGQGPEFLIYFQGTGAADDSGLPNDRFFAVRPEGSVSTLKIQRTERGDSAVYLCASSLMGQAQGMNTEAFFGQGTRLTVV.

This chain joins TRBV10-3 and TRBJ1-1, with D maybe TRBD1 (6 bases). The CDR3 consists of 16 residues. V dropped 2 bases and J dropped 0 bases, with 13 bases sitting between them. Germline V CDR1 and CDR2: ENHRY, SYGVKD. The CDR3 DNA reads TGTGCCATCAGTGAGGGGGGGGCAGAAATGAACACTGAAGCTTTCTTT. Encoded protein: CAISEGGAEMNTEAFF.

The chain is built from TRBV29-1 and TRBJ2-3; D remains unclear. Trimming removed 5 bases at V and 0 bases at J, with 12 bases between. Per germline, CDR1 SQVTM and CDR2 ANQGSEA. This CDR3 is 14 amino acids long. This CDR3 reads CSVYSRSSTDTQYF. The CDR3, as DNA: TGCAGCGTTTATAGCAGATCTAGCACAGATACGCAGTATTTT.

The rearrangement links TRBV7-2 to TRBJ1-2; 10 bases line up with TRBD1. V was pared by 5 bases and J by 8 bases, with 8 bases of the junction left unmatched. The CDR3 has 14 amino acids. Germline assignment: CDR1 SGHTA and CDR2 FQGNSA. The chain's CDR3 is CASSQRDRGGGYTF. CDR3 nucleotide sequence: TGTGCCAGCAGCCAAAGGGACAGGGGAGGAGGCTACACCTTC.

The rearrangement joins TRBV18 to TRBJ2-7; D perhaps matches TRBD1 (7 bases). Germline V gene data show CDR1 as KGHSH and CDR2 as LQKENI. V was trimmed by 6 bases and J by 3 bases, leaving 21 bases between them. The CDR3 runs 16 residues. The CDR3 DNA sequence: TGTGCCAGCTCCCTCAACAGGGGACTCCAGGACTACGAGCAGTACTTC. This translates into CASSLNRGLQDYEQYF.

The chain employs TRBV28 and TRBJ1-4, with D perhaps matching TRBD1 (5 bases). The CDR3 contains 14 residues. The germline V gene encodes CDR1 MDHEN and CDR2 SYDVKM. Trimming shortened V by 5 bases and J by 4 bases, and 11 bases separated the two germline ends. In DNA form, the CDR3 reads TGTGCCAGCAGTCAGGGAGGGAGTAATGAAAAACTGTTTTTT. Translated: CASSQGGSNEKLFF.

The J gene is TRBJ2-7, the V gene TRBV6-5; TRBD2 matches at 7 bases. This CDR3 spans 13 amino acids. CDR1 MNHEY and CDR2 SVGAGI come from the germline V gene. V was pared by 2 bases and J by 4 bases, with 2 bases of the junction left unmatched. CDR3 DNA sequence: TGTGCCAGCAGTTACGGTAGCGGGTACGAGCAGTACTTC. Translated, it gives CASSYGSGYEQYF.

J is TRBJ1-4 and V is TRBV5-1, with TRBD1 matching 7 bases. J was trimmed by 4 bases and V by 2 bases; bases with no gene match: 5. Per germline, CDR1 SGHRS and CDR2 YFSETQ. This CDR3 is 15 amino acids long. DNA of the CDR3: TGCGCCAGCAGCTTAGGGGGCACAAGTAATGAAAAACTGTTTTTT. It specifies CASSLGGTSNEKLFF. Full variable domain (rest looked up from reference TRBV5-1 and TRBJ1-4): KAGVTQTPRYLIKTRGQQVTLSCSPISGHRSVSWYQQTPGQGLQFLFEYFSETQRNKGNFPGRFSGRQFSNSRSEMNVSTLELGDSALYLCASSLGGTSNEKLFFGSGTQLSVL.

The chain carries TRBV7-3 and TRBJ1-6; unclear D gene. Germline values: CDR1 SGHTA, CDR2 FQGTGA. The V end lost 5 bases, the J end lost 16 bases, and 3 bases lay between the germline ends. The CDR3 runs to 8 residues. The CDR3 DNA sequence: TGTGCCAGCAGCCAACTCCACTTT. Residues: CASSQLHF.

This sequence joins TRBV25-1 and TRBJ2-1; possible D gene TRBD1, 5 bases. This CDR3 contains 15 residues. Germline CDR1 and CDR2: MGHDK and SYGVNS. The V end was cut by 4 bases, the J end by 5 bases, with 15 bases between. The CDR3 DNA is TGTGCCAGCAGTGGGTTTAATACAGGAAACAATGAGCAGTTCTTC. Translation: CASSGFNTGNNEQFF.